These 18 T cell receptor beta chains came from one sample sequenced in a study of shared clonotypes between healthy human individuals. The protocol was immunoSEQ multiplex PCR, while the TCRdb copy is restricted to in-frame clones and leaves out a portion. The data show a few million clones, just over 90% seen once. Sequenced: naive CD4+ T cells from PBMCs. Subset noted: CD45RA+ positively selected. Source of these receptors: a man between 18 and 29 years old in good health. Some clones in this sample may be carry-over from other donors' samples.

CDR3 sequence: CASSPIDRQRGYTF. The CDR3 DNA follows: TGTGCCAGCAGTCCAATAGACAGGCAGCGGGGCTACACCTTC. The chain combines TRBV27 with TRBJ1-2; maybe TRBD1 (6 bases). Germline V gene sequence: CDR1 MNHEY, CDR2 SMNVEV (reference sequence). V was pared by 5 bases and J by 8 bases, with 18 bases between. CDR3 size: 14 residues.

This rearrangement joins TRBV2 to TRBJ1-5, with D possibly TRBD1 on 5 matching bases. V dropped 6 bases and J dropped 0 bases, with 12 bases sitting between them. The germline V gene has CDR1 SNHLY and CDR2 FYNNEI. The CDR3 contains 15 residues. The CDR3 bases are TGTGCCAGCAGAGGGCAGGGACCTAGCAATCAGCCCCAGCATTTT. Encoded protein: CASRGQGPSNQPQHF.

This sequence joins TRBV5-5 and TRBJ1-1; TRBD1 aligns across 7 bases. In germline, CDR1 is SGHKS, CDR2 YYEKEE (reference sequence). The CDR3 spans 16 residues. Germline trimming cut 4 bases from V and 6 bases from J; bases unmatched to any gene: 15. The CDR3 loop reads CASSQTMLQGFAEAFF. The CDR3 nucleotides read TGTGCCAGCAGCCAGACAATGCTACAGGGGTTCGCTGAAGCTTTCTTT.

This chain joins TRBV7-9 and TRBJ1-5, with D possibly being TRBD1 (6 bases). The CDR3 runs to 12 residues. Trimming stripped 4 bases from V and 12 bases from J, with 13 bases between. The germline V gene encodes CDR1 SEHNR and CDR2 FQNEAQ (reference sequence). CDR3 in amino acids: CASSSRTESQHF. The CDR3 coding sequence is TGTGCCAGCAGCTCCCGGACAGAGAGCCAGCATTTT.

The chain joins TRBV6-5 to TRBJ2-7; TRBD2 is a possible D gene (6 bases). The CDR3 length is 14 residues. The V gene's germline CDR1 is MNHEY and CDR2 SVGAGI. Trimming stripped 6 bases from V and 1 base from J, with 13 bases between. The CDR3 spells CASRTPSGSYEQYF. In DNA form, the CDR3 reads TGTGCCAGCAGGACACCCAGCGGGTCCTACGAGCAGTACTTC.

The chain carries TRBV29-1 and TRBJ2-1; D unresolved. V gave up 4 bases and J gave up 7 bases, with 11 bases separating them. Germline CDR1 is SQVTM and CDR2 is ANQGSEA. The CDR3 length is 12 residues. CDR3 region: CSVVQPGNEQFF. For the CDR3, the DNA is TGCAGCGTTGTACAGCCTGGGAATGAGCAGTTCTTC.

The chain uses TRBV30 and TRBJ2-1; D gene uncertain. Trimming stripped 3 bases from V and 8 bases from J, with 29 bases between. Germline loops: CDR1 GTSNPN, CDR2 SVGIG (reference sequence). The CDR3 runs to 18 residues. The CDR3 nucleotides read TGTGCCTGGAGCGCCCCGAGCCGGCTGGAAATTATAATCTATGAGCAGTTCTTC. Its translation: CAWSAPSRLEIIIYEQFF. The full variable domain, in which reference TRBV30 and TRBJ2-1 provide the parts outside the CDR3, is SQTIHQWPATLVQPVGSPLSLECTVEGTSNPNLYWYRQAAGRGLQLLFYSVGIGQISSEVPQNLSASRPQDRQFILSSKKLLLSDSGFYLCAWSAPSRLEIIIYEQFFGPGTRLTVL.

V gene TRBV5-5 combines with J gene TRBJ2-2; tentatively, D is TRBD1 or TRBD2 (6 bases each). CDR3 length: 13 amino acids. Per germline, CDR1 SGHKS and CDR2 YYEKEE (reference sequence). V shed 7 bases and J shed 3 bases, with 10 bases lying between them. The CDR3 nucleotides are TGTGCCAGCTCAAGGGGGGACACCGGGGAGCTGTTTTTT. Its protein product is CASSRGDTGELFF.

This clone is a singleton in its sample. This rearrangement joins TRBV19 to TRBJ2-7; the match to TRBD2 covers 8 bases. There are 14 residues in the CDR3. Germline V gene sequence: CDR1 LNHDA, CDR2 SQIVND (reference sequence). The J segment lost 1 base and the V segment lost 3 bases, leaving 2 bases of the junction unmatched. The CDR3 DNA reads as TGTGCCAGTAGTATGGCTAGCGGGTCCTACGAGCAGTACTTC. This sequence encodes CASSMASGSYEQYF.

This clone was seen a single time. The rearrangement links TRBV5-6 to TRBJ1-4; D may be TRBD1 (6 bases). The CDR3 sequence is 14 residues long. CDR1 and CDR2 (germline): SGHDT, YYEEEE. Trimming cost V 3 bases and J 8 bases, with 14 bases left between them. The CDR3 region has the DNA TGTGCCAGCAGCTCGGCAGGGGTGAGCGAAAAACTGTTTTTT. Translation: CASSSAGVSEKLFF.

The chain carries TRBV5-1 and TRBJ2-1, with TRBD1 matching over 9 bases. Germline V gene sequence: CDR1 SGHRS, CDR2 YFSETQ. The junction had 9 bases not matched to a gene; V was cut back by 4 bases and J by 10 bases. The CDR3 extends over 14 amino acids. The chain's CDR3 is CASSRDRAVSEQFF. The CDR3 nucleotides read TGCGCCAGCAGCCGGGACAGGGCGGTTTCCGAGCAGTTCTTC.

This clone was counted once. The chain joins TRBV27 to TRBJ1-5; D is unclear. The germline CDR1 and CDR2 sequences are MNHEY and SMNVEV (reference sequence). The CDR3 runs to 14 residues. V dropped 3 bases and J dropped 7 bases, with 13 bases sitting between them. The CDR3, as DNA: TGTGCCAGCAGTTTTTTAGGGCCCCGGCAGCCCCAGCATTTT. Translation gives CASSFLGPRQPQHF.

The chain recombines TRBV7-9 with TRBJ2-1, with D unclear. Germline-derived CDR1 and CDR2 are SEHNR and FQNEAQ (reference sequence). Between the trimmed V and J ends, which lost 10 bases and 2 bases, there was a span of 15 bases. This CDR3 is built from 14 residues. For the CDR3, the DNA is TGTGCCACCCTCGGCGGTTATACCTACAATGAGCAGTTCTTC. Protein sequence: CATLGGYTYNEQFF.

The chain uses TRBV7-2 and TRBJ1-3; D gene uncertain. Trimming took 1 base from V and 0 from J, leaving 10 bases between them. CDR1 and CDR2 from the germline V gene are SGHTA and FQGNSA. The CDR3 loop spans 16 amino acids. The CDR3 bases are TGTGCCAGCAGCTTAGAGCTGGGCAGCTCTGGAAACACCATATATTTT. This gives the protein CASSLELGSSGNTIYF.

To note about this clone: This same CDR3 is encoded by further DNA sequences in the sample. The J gene is TRBJ1-3, the V gene TRBV9; possibly TRBD1 for D (6 bases). The CDR3 is made up of 15 amino acids. The germline gives CDR1 SGDLS, CDR2 YYNGEE. V was shortened by 2 bases and J by 0 bases, with 9 bases between the two germline ends. The CDR3 here is CASSVTGYSGNTIYF. CDR3 DNA: TGTGCCAGCAGCGTTACAGGGTACTCTGGAAACACCATATATTTT.

The chain links TRBV23-1 to TRBJ2-7; 8 bases line up with TRBD1. TRBV23-1 is an ORF, with its function uncertain. CDR3 length equals 15 residues. Trimming cost V 3 bases and J 1 base; bases outside gene matches: 5. CDR3 nucleotide sequence: TGCGCCAGCAGTCACTCAGGGGGCGGGTCCTACGAGCAGTACTTC. Translation gives CASSHSGGGSYEQYF.

The DNA for the CDR3 is TGTGCCAGCAGTTTATCATTTACGAGGGGGACTAGCGCCGACAATGAGCAGTTCTTC. Translation gives CASSLSFTRGTSADNEQFF. The chain recombines TRBV27 with TRBJ2-1, with 10 bases fitting TRBD2. Germline CDR1 MNHEY, CDR2 SMNVEV (reference sequence). The J segment lost 5 bases and the V segment lost 0 bases, leaving 13 bases of the junction unmatched. The CDR3 extends over 19 amino acids.

This rearrangement joins TRBV2 to TRBJ2-2; no clear D. CDR3 length equals 13 residues. The germline V and J ends were trimmed by 7 bases and 4 bases, with 10 bases remaining between them. Per germline, CDR1 SNHLY and CDR2 FYNNEI. The CDR3 region is CASKIMATGELFF. CDR3 nucleotide sequence: TGTGCCAGCAAAATCATGGCCACCGGGGAGCTGTTTTTT.